The 7 T cell receptor beta chains below all came from one sample that was sequenced in a study of blood T cell repertoires in COVID-19. The assay was immunoSEQ multiplex PCR, and TCRdb's table has in-frame clones only and misses some. Of some 390,000 clones in the sample, 70% to 90% were seen once. The sequencing input was peripheral blood. The receptors shown here come from a woman between 40 and 55 years old with COVID-19, enrolled during active disease.

This chain connects TRBV14 to TRBJ2-5; 9 bases match TRBD2. CDR1 and CDR2 from the germline V gene are SGHDN and FVKESK. V dropped 5 bases and J dropped 5; count of bases not matched to a gene: 12. The CDR3 covers 16 residues. The CDR3: CASSWGGLAGKETQYF. CDR3 coding DNA: TGTGCCAGCAGCTGGGGAGGCCTAGCGGGAAAGGAGACCCAGTACTTC.

The chain couples TRBV18 to TRBJ1-2, with TRBD1 matching over 7 bases. Germline CDR1 KGHSH, CDR2 LQKENI. V dropped 3 bases and J dropped 6; count of bases not matched to a gene: 7. The CDR3 has 14 residues. The CDR3 DNA is TGTGCCAGCTCACCTTACAGGGGAAGCGATGGCTACACCTTC. Protein product: CASSPYRGSDGYTF.

V is TRBV18 and J is TRBJ2-4; TRBD2 might be the D (5 bases). There are 14 residues in the CDR3. CDR1 and CDR2 (germline): KGHSH, LQKENI. V lost 2 bases to trimming and J lost 3 bases, with 8 bases between them. The DNA of the CDR3 is TGTGCCAGCTCACCAAAGGCGGGCAAAAACATTCAGTACTTC. It encodes CASSPKAGKNIQYF.

As regards this clone: An end of the junction does not agree with germline; a read error may underlie this. Other DNA sequences in the same sample also yield this CDR3. This chain connects TRBV5-6 to TRBJ1-5, with 8 positions matching TRBD1. Germline V gene sequence: CDR1 SGHDT, CDR2 YYEEEE. CDR3 length: 16 residues. In DNA, the CDR3 is TGTGCCAGCAGCTTGGTAGGACAGGGAAGCAATCAACCCCAGCATTTT. Its protein is CASSLVGQGSNQPQHF.

This chain uses TRBV27 with TRBJ2-5; 9 nucleotides agree with TRBD2. The germline V gene encodes CDR1 MNHEY and CDR2 SMNVEV (reference sequence). With V trimmed by 4 bases and J by 5 bases, 11 bases remained unmatched. This CDR3 region has 16 residues. DNA of the CDR3: TGTGCCAGCAGTTCGGCTAGCGGGGAATCATGGGAGACCCAGTACTTC. This gives the protein CASSSASGESWETQYF.

The J gene is TRBJ2-1, the V gene TRBV24-1; a possible D gene is TRBD2 (5 bases). V was pared by 7 bases and J by 3 bases, with 9 bases between. The germline V gene encodes CDR1 KGHDR and CDR2 SFDVKD. The CDR3 runs 13 residues. The CDR3 nucleotides are TGTGCCACCAGCGCGGGCCGCTACAATGAGCAGTTCTTC. This gives the protein CATSAGRYNEQFF.

The rearrangement joins TRBV18 to TRBJ2-5; 8 bases are shared with TRBD1. The ends lost 6 bases at V and 4 bases at J; junction bases unmatched: 7. Germline lookup yields CDR1 KGHSH and CDR2 LQKENI. The CDR3 totals 14 residues. CDR3 sequence reads: CASSPTGDRETQYF. The CDR3 region has the DNA TGTGCCAGCTCTCCGACAGGGGATCGAGAGACCCAGTACTTC.